This entry describes one TCR beta chain. Using immunoSEQ multiplex PCR, the repertoire was profiled, and TCRdb retains in-frame clones only, with some absent. The data hold some 760,000 clones, with 70% to 90% observed a single time. The CDR3 loop spans 15 amino acids. From germline, CDR1 is MDHEN and CDR2 SYDVKM. V lost 2 bases and J lost 0, with 5 bases in between. This specimen belongs to a study of shared T cell receptors in the human thymus. The sample also formed part of further work on human thymus T cells. Turning to that study: Donation was from healthy Finnish infants who were having corrective surgery that addressed congenital heart defects. Thymic as well as blood repertoires seemed to favor certain V and J genes unevenly.

The receptor's source is a girl younger than two with a congenital heart defect. Sequenced sample: thymocytes. This chain connects TRBV28 to TRBJ1-6; possible D gene TRBD1, 5 bases. CDR3 sequence reads: CASSLDSSYNSPLHF. The CDR3 DNA follows: TGTGCCAGCAGTTTAGACAGCTCCTATAATTCACCCCTCCACTTT.